The 7 T cell receptor beta chains listed next were all sequenced from one sample in a study of regulatory T cells in long-lasting Graves disease. Arm-PCR of CDR3 regions and iRepertoire HTBI primers were used to build TCR beta libraries. TCRdb re-derived calls from the multiplex PCR reads in MiXCR, one entry per CDR3 protein. This table has fewer than 400,000 distinct CDR3 sequences, 18% appearing once. Documented time point: newly diagnosed GD, antithyroid drugs for less than 3 months. Generation of the TCR library employed RNA extracted from PBMCs. Sequencing used peripheral blood mononuclear cells (PBMCs), obtained at new diagnosis, from a patient treated with antithyroid drugs. All receptors come from a female donor with Graves disease.

This clonotype was observed many times. This chain joins TRBV6-5 and TRBJ1-4; unclear D gene. Per the germline V gene, CDR1 is MNHEY and CDR2 is SVGAGI. The CDR3 runs 17 residues. The V and J ends lost 4 bases and 0 bases respectively, with 15 bases between them. CDR3 DNA sequence: TGTGCCAGCAGTTCCCGGAGGCAGCAAGCAACTAATGAAAAACTGTTTTTT. This translates into CASSSRRQQATNEKLFF.

This clonotype has at least ten counts. This sequence joins TRBV11-2 and TRBJ2-5; tentatively, D is TRBD1 or TRBD2 (5 bases each). Per the germline V gene, CDR1 is SGHAT and CDR2 is FQNNGV. The V gene lost 8 bases and the J gene lost 1 base, with 14 bases spanning the gap. The CDR3 has 14 amino acids. The CDR3 sequence is CASSPGAAQETQYF. CDR3 nucleotide sequence: TGTGCCAGCTCACCCGGGGCCGCCCAAGAGACCCAGTACTTC.

This clonotype occurred many times. The J gene is TRBJ1-1, the V gene TRBV28, with TRBD1 matching over 9 bases. The CDR3 loop spans 14 amino acids. Germline-derived CDR1 and CDR2 are MDHEN and SYDVKM. V dropped 3 bases and J dropped 5; count of bases not matched to a gene: 4. The DNA of the CDR3 is TGTGCCAGCAGTTTCGGACAGGGGTGGACTGAAGCTTTCTTT. It yields the protein CASSFGQGWTEAFF.

This clonotype was counted only a few times. This chain connects TRBV20-1 to TRBJ2-5, with 7 bases fitting TRBD1. The CDR3 contains 12 residues. Germline CDR1 and CDR2: DFQATT and SNEGSKA (reference sequence). V lost 5 bases to trimming and J lost 2 bases; unmatched junction nucleotides: 2. CDR3 protein: CSARQGQETQYF. CDR3 nucleotide sequence: TGCAGTGCTCGACAGGGACAAGAGACCCAGTACTTC.

This clonotype appeared a few times. The chain links TRBV7-3 to TRBJ2-1; a possible D gene is TRBD1 (5 bases). Trimming shortened V by 2 bases and J by 5 bases, and 10 bases separated the two germline ends. The CDR3 is 14 residues long. CDR1 and CDR2 (germline): SGHTA, FQGTGA. The CDR3 protein is CASSLGQDNNEQFF. DNA for the CDR3: TGTGCCAGCAGCTTAGGTCAGGACAACAATGAGCAGTTCTTC.

At least ten counts were recorded for this clonotype. V and J are TRBV11-1 and TRBJ2-3; TRBD2 agrees at 11 bases. Germline-derived CDR1 and CDR2 are SGHAT and FQDESV (reference sequence). The junction had 5 bases not matched to a gene; V was cut back by 2 bases and J by 4 bases. The CDR3 covers 16 residues. CDR3 amino acids: CASSLNLAGGADTQYF. In DNA, the CDR3 is TGTGCCAGCAGCTTAAACCTAGCGGGAGGAGCAGATACGCAGTATTTT.

The sample holds many counts of this clonotype. This chain joins TRBV19 and TRBJ1-5; 9 bases fit TRBD1. The CDR3 consists of 16 residues. V lost 6 bases and J lost 1; bases outside the gene matches: 7. From germline, CDR1 is LNHDA and CDR2 SQIVND (reference sequence). The CDR3 spells CASRLDRGISNQPQHF. CDR3 bases: TGTGCCAGTAGATTGGACAGGGGAATAAGCAATCAGCCCCAGCATTTT.